This T cell receptor beta chain was obtained from a study of post-analysis software for immune sequencing data. As for the study in general: Included courses were relapsing-remitting and secondary progressive multiple sclerosis; progressive-relapsing multiple sclerosis was also included.

The V and J ends lost 0 bases and 5 bases respectively, with 10 bases between them. CDR3 length: 14 amino acids. Germline loops: CDR1 LGHNA, CDR2 YNFKEQ. Prepared libraries of TCR beta cDNA carried unique molecular identifiers. Via MiXCR, TCRdb re-called the PCR reads, giving one row per CDR3 protein. The repertoire holds some 800,000 distinct CDR3 sequences, with 46% as singletons. This clonotype has just a few counts. The antigen is unknown. Findings and caveats of the study: TRBV5-6, TRBV5-1 and TRBV20-1 belonged to a set of a few TRBV segments that were more frequent in patients than controls. Samples made in the same batch grouped tightly together by F measure.

The receptor's source is a girl between 5 and 17 years old with multiple sclerosis. The chain couples TRBV4-2 to TRBJ2-5; tentative D call: TRBD1 (5 bases). The sample taken for sequencing was blood. The CDR3 sequence is CASSQDGAAETQYF. The CDR3, as DNA: TGTGCCAGCAGCCAAGATGGGGCAGCGGAGACCCAGTACTTC.